This T cell receptor beta chain came from a study of blood T cell repertoires in COVID-19. Looking at the study overall: In each case, the material was cDNA or gDNA derived from T cells, B-cell-depleted T cells, or PBMCs.

Donors were grouped by their self-reported clinical history. The CDR3 length is 16 residues. CDR1 and CDR2 from the germline V gene are LNHDA and SQIVND (reference sequence). V gave up 6 bases and J gave up 4 bases; unmatched junction bases: 12. This clone turned up a few times. In the original processing: Amplification of reference gene primers provided the estimated nucleated cell counts. Sequencing was performed with immunoSEQ multiplex PCR; in TCRdb, only in-frame clones are kept and a portion is missing. V and J calls and clone size are copied from that table; D and trimming were computed from the DNA. Of about 270,000 clones listed, approximately 90% were seen once; the top ten hold more than 0.95%.

The sequence was collected from a woman aged 40 to 50 with acute COVID-19. Sequenced material: PBMCs or T cells enriched from blood (not recorded which). J is TRBJ1-2 and V is TRBV19; 9 bases line up with TRBD1. CDR3 sequence: CASRLLTGGGSYGYTF. In nucleotides, the CDR3 is TGTGCCAGTAGATTGCTTACAGGGGGCGGAAGCTATGGCTACACCTTC.